Described below is a single TCR beta chain sequence and its context. The antigen remains unidentified. After removal of 4 bases from V and 8 bases from J, the junction contained 9 bases not matched to a gene. The CDR3 has 14 amino acids. CDR1 SQVTM and CDR2 ANQGSEA come from the germline V gene. This entry is derived from a study of pediatric ulcerative colitis. Findings and limits, study-wide: Total lymphocyte DNA, not sorted subsets, was the template.

Assay used: immunoSEQ multiplex PCR; TCRdb lists only in-frame clones, some missing. The sample records more than 45,000 clones, 87% being singletons. The sequenced material came from blood. The clonotype was recovered from a boy under 18 who was a control in a study of pediatric ulcerative colitis. The chain is built from TRBV29-1 and TRBJ2-1; TRBD2 matches at 9 bases. DNA for the CDR3: TGCAGCGTTGGGGCGGGAGGGTCCCTCTATGAGCAGTTCTTC. Translating it yields CSVGAGGSLYEQFF.